A selection of T cell receptor beta chains follows, all from one sample in a study of T-cell memory formation after mild COVID-19. TCRdb fed the 5' RACE reads into MiXCR, producing one record per CDR3 protein. The data show approximately 150,000 distinct CDR3 sequences, 13% to 15% seen once. Sequenced input: PBMCs or a T cell subset sorted from them (not recorded which). The receptor source for this set is an adult woman who had mild COVID-19 (a few samples of this study predate the infection). Cell type and time point are not known. Both conserved end residues are part of each CDR3. The order of the fields is clone size, D gene, J gene, V gene, CDR3 protein, CDR3 DNA. A D gene is named only where the DNA matches it firmly. Only some rows state a clone size, as once, few, many or a class for expanded clones.

.	.	TRBJ2-2	TRBV24-1	CATSATDRIGELFF	TGTGCCACCAGTGCTACAGATAGGATCGGGGAGCTGTTTTTT
once	.	TRBJ2-1	TRBV24-1	CATSDFVTGVAGVSYNEQFF	TGTGCCACCAGTGATTTCGTGACAGGGGTAGCGGGAGTCTCCTACAATGAGCAGTTCTTC
.	.	TRBJ1-5	TRBV6-5	CASSPIDRKVQPQHF	TGTGCCAGCAGTCCAATCGACAGGAAGGTTCAGCCCCAGCATTTT
few	TRBD1	TRBJ1-1	TRBV5-1	CASETGGGNTEAFF	TGCGCCAGCGAGACAGGGGGCGGGAACACTGAAGCTTTCTTT
few	TRBD2	TRBJ2-7	TRBV7-9	CASSLVLAGRHEQYF	TGTGCCAGCAGCTTAGTCCTAGCGGGGCGGCACGAGCAGTACTTC
.	.	TRBJ1-5	TRBV7-8	CASSGRDFGNQPQHF	TGTGCCAGCAGTGGCCGGGACTTCGGCAATCAGCCCCAGCATTTT
.	.	TRBJ2-7	TRBV6-2/TRBV6-3	CASISGTRSYEQYF	TGTGCCAGCATTTCTGGGACAAGGAGCTACGAGCAGTACTTC
few	TRBD2	TRBJ2-3	TRBV12-3/TRBV12-4	CASSSFGGGTDTQYF	TGTGCCAGCAGTTCTTTCGGGGGGGGCACAGATACGCAGTATTTT
.	TRBD2	TRBJ2-7	TRBV14	CASSQEGLAGERGQYF	TGTGCCAGCAGCCAAGAAGGACTAGCGGGAGAACGGGGGCAGTACTTC
few	.	TRBJ2-7	TRBV5-1	CASSLDQAYEQYF	TGCGCCAGCAGCTTGGACCAAGCCTACGAGCAGTACTTC
.	.	TRBJ2-2	TRBV19	CASSIAATTYTGELFF	TGTGCCAGTAGTATTGCGGCTACAACTTACACCGGGGAGCTGTTTTTT
.	TRBD1	TRBJ2-2	TRBV29-1	CSVEGTADTGELFF	TGCAGCGTTGAGGGGACAGCGGACACCGGGGAGCTGTTTTTT
few	TRBD1	TRBJ1-4	TRBV5-1	CASSLNGQGNEKLFF	TGCGCCAGCAGCTTAAACGGACAGGGAAATGAAAAACTGTTTTTT
.	.	TRBJ2-3	TRBV21-1	CVSSKGDRADTQYF	TGTGTCAGCAGCAAAGGGGACAGGGCAGATACGCAGTATTTT
.	.	TRBJ2-7	TRBV24-1	CATSDSRERSSYEQYF	TGTGCCACCAGTGATTCGCGAGAGCGAAGCTCCTACGAGCAGTACTTC
.	.	TRBJ2-7	TRBV4-3	CASSQANTRREQYF	TGCGCCAGCAGCCAAGCTAACACTAGACGCGAGCAGTACTTC
.	.	TRBJ2-1	TRBV7-9	CASSLPGGSRRLF	TGTGCCAGCAGCTTGCCCGGAGGGTCCCGTAGGCTCTTC
many	.	TRBJ2-1	TRBV27	CASSPRVGFEQFF	TGTGCCAGCAGTCCCAGGGTCGGGTTTGAGCAGTTCTTC
few	TRBD2	TRBJ2-1	TRBV7-9	CASSPGTSGYDNEQFF	TGTGCCAGCAGCCCCGGGACTAGCGGGTATGACAATGAGCAGTTCTTC
.	.	TRBJ1-5	TRBV12-3/TRBV12-4	CASSLTGGMNQPQHF	TGTGCCAGCAGTTTAACCGGGGGCATGAATCAGCCCCAGCATTTT
few	TRBD2	TRBJ2-1	TRBV30	CAFQPGGGSNEQFF	TGTGCCTTTCAACCCGGCGGGGGGAGTAATGAGCAGTTCTTC
few	.	TRBJ2-7	TRBV28	CAAVSSYEQYF	TGTGCGGCGGTAAGCTCCTACGAGCAGTACTTC
few	TRBD2	TRBJ2-5	TRBV5-1	CASSLWTSGGGRETQYF	TGCGCCAGCAGCCTATGGACTAGCGGGGGTGGAAGAGAGACCCAGTACTTC
few	TRBD1	TRBJ1-2	TRBV7-2	CASSSGQGGGYTF	TGTGCCAGCAGCTCCGGACAGGGGGGTGGCTACACCTTC
.	.	TRBJ2-3	TRBV12-5	CASGSQGISTDTQYF	TGTGCTAGTGGTTCTCAGGGGATTAGCACAGATACGCAGTATTTT
few	.	TRBJ1-3	TRBV19	CASSPGTGSNTIYF	TGTGCCAGTAGTCCCGGTACGGGCTCAAACACCATATATTTT
.	.	TRBJ2-2	TRBV7-9	CASTLKELFF	TGTGCCAGCACCTTAAAAGAGCTGTTTTTT
few	TRBD1	TRBJ1-6	TRBV10-2	CASTRTGGRSPLHF	TGCGCCAGCACCCGGACAGGGGGTCGATCACCCCTCCACTTT
.	.	TRBJ2-7	TRBV6-5	CASSASRGGEQYF	TGTGCCAGCAGTGCATCCAGGGGAGGCGAGCAGTACTTC
.	.	TRBJ1-2	TRBV6-6	CASSSPSMYGYTF	TGTGCCAGCAGTTCTCCCAGTATGTATGGCTACACCTTC
few	TRBD2	TRBJ2-1	TRBV4-3	CASSRQTSGRSNEQFF	TGCGCCAGCAGCCGCCAGACTAGCGGGAGGTCCAATGAGCAGTTCTTC
many	.	TRBJ1-5	TRBV6-2/TRBV6-3	CASRLQPDQPQHF	TGTGCCAGCAGGCTCCAGCCCGATCAGCCCCAGCATTTT
few	TRBD1	TRBJ2-1	TRBV27	CASSTGTGRTHTHNEQFF	TGTGCCAGCAGTACAGGGACAGGGAGGACACACACACACAATGAGCAGTTCTTC
.	.	TRBJ1-2	TRBV28	CASSLAGLYGYTF	TGTGCCAGCAGTTTGGCAGGGCTCTATGGCTACACCTTC
.	TRBD2	TRBJ2-1	TRBV12-3/TRBV12-4	CASNFGGRGYNEQFF	TGTGCCAGCAACTTCGGAGGGAGGGGATACAATGAGCAGTTCTTC
many	.	TRBJ2-7	TRBV5-5	CASSWDFAYEQYF	TGTGCCAGCAGCTGGGACTTTGCCTACGAGCAGTACTTC
.	.	TRBJ2-2	TRBV5-1	CASSELDGELFF	TGCGCCAGCAGTGAACTTGACGGGGAGCTGTTTTTT
few	TRBD1	TRBJ2-7	TRBV6-1	CASGLSRDRSSYEQYF	TGTGCCAGCGGACTTTCTAGGGACAGAAGCTCCTACGAGCAGTACTTC